Following are 14 T cell receptor beta chains from one sample sequenced in a study of vaccination effects on CD4 cells after COVID-19. The repertoire was sequenced with immunoSEQ multiplex PCR; TCRdb's copy has only in-frame clones and lacks some. The data show 67,000 or so clones, with around 81% seen just once and 1.2% held by the top ten. Their specific antigens are unknown. Under the ViraFEST assay, PBMC were stimulated with viral peptide pools so that antigen-specific CD4+ T cells expanded. Sequencing was performed afterwards. When roughly eleven days of culture had elapsed, CD4+ T cells were isolated. The cohort was immunized with two doses of either the BNT162b2 or mRNA-1273 vaccine. This specimen was CD4+ T cells from PBMCs cultured with HCoV-229E spike peptides, taken after COVID-19 vaccination. The receptor source for this set is a human donor who received a COVID-19 vaccine.

The V call is TRBV5-1, the J call TRBJ1-6, with D unresolved. In germline, CDR1 is SGHRS, CDR2 YFSETQ. V lost 0 bases to trimming and J lost 5 bases, with 6 bases between them. CDR3 length: 14 amino acids. The CDR3 sequence: CASSLDRNNSPLHF. In DNA form, the CDR3 reads TGCGCCAGCAGCTTGGACAGAAATAATTCACCCCTCCACTTT.

The J gene is TRBJ2-1, the V gene TRBV18; 7 bases align to TRBD1. The CDR3 length is 14 residues. In germline, CDR1 is KGHSH, CDR2 LQKENI. Germline trimming cut 6 bases from V and 3 bases from J; bases unmatched to any gene: 5. Here the CDR3 reads CASSPRDSYNEQFF. The CDR3 DNA reads TGTGCCAGCTCGCCCCGGGACAGCTACAATGAGCAGTTCTTC. The full variable domain, its missing parts supplied by reference TRBV18 and TRBJ2-1, is NAGVMQNPRHLVRRRGQEARLRCSPMKGHSHVYWYRQLPEEGLKFMVYLQKENIIDESGMPKERFSAEFPKEGPSILRIQQVVRGDSAAYFCASSPRDSYNEQFFGPGTRLTVL.

This clone occurred a few times. No DNA is shown, since the ends of the CDR3 on it are uncertain; the CDR3 is the one TCRdb lists. This chain links TRBV7-2 with TRBJ2-1; the D call in the table, TRBD2, was not verified against the DNA. The CDR3 has 13 residues if both end residues are counted. Per germline, CDR1 SGHTA and CDR2 FQGNSA. CDR3 sequence: CASSFGGGTGSIF.

The V call is TRBV5-1, the J call TRBJ1-1; D gene uncertain. V gave up 0 bases and J gave up 6 bases, with 12 bases separating them. CDR1 and CDR2 (germline): SGHRS, YFSETQ. This CDR3 is 14 amino acids long. DNA for the CDR3: TGCGCCAGCAGCTTGGACCTTTTCGGAGCTGAAGCTTTCTTT. It specifies CASSLDLFGAEAFF.

The chain recombines TRBV27 with TRBJ2-4; D possibly corresponds to TRBD1 (6 bases). The V gene's germline CDR1 is MNHEY and CDR2 SMNVEV (reference sequence). The V and J ends lost 5 bases and 3 bases respectively, with 14 bases between them. This CDR3 has 15 amino acids. CDR3: CASSGRGEGKNIQYF. The CDR3 coding sequence is TGTGCCAGCAGTGGCAGGGGTGAGGGCAAAAACATTCAGTACTTC.

This clone was detected a few times. J is TRBJ1-2 and V is TRBV10-1; D is perhaps TRBD1 (5 bases). CDR1 and CDR2 (germline): WNHNN, SYGVQD (reference sequence). V was trimmed by 6 bases and J by 4 bases, leaving 15 bases between them. The CDR3 consists of 14 residues. CDR3 sequence reads: CASSRGRDPYGYTF. Written as DNA, the CDR3 is TGCGCCAGCAGCCGGGGACGGGACCCCTATGGCTACACCTTC.

This chain uses TRBV4-1 with TRBJ2-4; TRBD1 is a possible D gene (5 bases). Germline assignment: CDR1 MGHRA and CDR2 YSYEKL. The V end lost 5 bases, the J end lost 9 bases, and 17 bases lay between the germline ends. The CDR3 is made up of 14 amino acids. CDR3 loop: CASSKQERRVIQYF. The CDR3 DNA follows: TGCGCCAGCAGCAAACAGGAACGACGCGTCATTCAGTACTTC.

The chain carries TRBV28 and TRBJ2-3; TRBD2 aligns across 9 bases. The CDR3 runs 14 residues. Germline CDR1 and CDR2: MDHEN and SYDVKM. Trimming removed 6 bases from V and 5 bases from J; junction bases left unmatched: 6. CDR3 nucleotide sequence: TGTGCCAGCAGACCGGGACTAGCAGGAGATACGCAGTATTTT. This encodes CASRPGLAGDTQYF.

The chain recombines TRBV6-5 with TRBJ1-2; no firm D call. V lost 4 bases, J lost 1 base, and 16 bases lay in between. The CDR3 contains 16 residues. Looked up from germline, CDR1 is MNHEY and CDR2 is SVGAGI. CDR3 sequence: CASSSNPGGNNYGYTF. CDR3 bases: TGTGCCAGCAGTTCTAATCCGGGAGGGAATAACTATGGCTACACCTTC.

The chain combines TRBV7-3 with TRBJ2-2, with TRBD1 matching 8 bases. V shed 3 bases, J shed 4 bases, and the junction held 4 bases outside the gene matches. There are 15 residues in the CDR3. CDR1 and CDR2 from the germline V gene are SGHTA and FQGTGA. In DNA form, the CDR3 reads TGTGCCAGCAGCTTTGAGGACAGGGTCACCGGGGAGCTGTTTTTT. This translates into CASSFEDRVTGELFF. The entire variable domain, with the rest obtained from reference TRBV7-3 and TRBJ2-2, is as follows: GAGVSQTPSNKVTEKGKYVELRCDPISGHTALYWYRQSLGQGPEFLIYFQGTGAADDSGLPNDRFFAVRPEGSVSTLKIQRTERGDSAVYLCASSFEDRVTGELFFGEGSRLTVL.

This sequence joins TRBV6-1 and TRBJ2-7, with TRBD1 matching over 8 bases. V lost 3 bases, J lost 0 bases, and 4 bases stayed unmatched. CDR1 is MNHNS and CDR2 is SASEGT in the germline V gene. This CDR3 has 15 residues. The CDR3 here is CASSDTGGSSYEQYV. The CDR3 region has the DNA TGTGCCAGCAGTGACACAGGGGGAAGCTCCTACGAGCAGTACGTC.

The count of this clone is one. J is TRBJ2-3 and V is TRBV27; 8 nucleotides match TRBD2. V was clipped by 7 bases and J by 4 bases; unmatched bases: 10. Germline V gene data show CDR1 as MNHEY and CDR2 as SMNVEV (reference sequence). CDR3 length: 15 amino acids. CDR3 residues: CASKSAGGAPDTQYF. CDR3 DNA: TGTGCCAGCAAGTCGGCGGGGGGCGCCCCAGATACGCAGTATTTT.

The chain links TRBV5-1 to TRBJ1-6; maybe TRBD1 (5 bases). The CDR3 loop spans 16 amino acids. Between the trimmed V and J ends, which lost 4 bases and 9 bases, there was a span of 20 bases. Germline assignment: CDR1 SGHRS and CDR2 YFSETQ. CDR3 in amino acids: CASSVFGAVQTSPLHF. The CDR3 bases are TGCGCCAGCAGCGTTTTTGGGGCGGTCCAGACTTCACCCCTCCACTTT. Full variable domain (remainder filled in from reference TRBV5-1 and TRBJ1-6): KAGVTQTPRYLIKTRGQQVTLSCSPISGHRSVSWYQQTPGQGLQFLFEYFSETQRNKGNFPGRFSGRQFSNSRSEMNVSTLELGDSALYLCASSVFGAVQTSPLHFGNGTRLTVT.

The chain couples TRBV3-1 (or the pseudogene TRBV3-2) to TRBJ1-3; D is unresolved. The CDR3 loop spans 14 amino acids. The V gene's germline CDR1 is LGHDT and CDR2 YNNKEL (reference sequence). V lost 3 bases, J lost 0 bases, and 6 bases lay in between. This chain's CDR3 is CASSQSSSGNTIYF. CDR3 nucleotide sequence: TGTGCCAGCAGCCAGAGTAGCTCTGGAAACACCATATATTTT.